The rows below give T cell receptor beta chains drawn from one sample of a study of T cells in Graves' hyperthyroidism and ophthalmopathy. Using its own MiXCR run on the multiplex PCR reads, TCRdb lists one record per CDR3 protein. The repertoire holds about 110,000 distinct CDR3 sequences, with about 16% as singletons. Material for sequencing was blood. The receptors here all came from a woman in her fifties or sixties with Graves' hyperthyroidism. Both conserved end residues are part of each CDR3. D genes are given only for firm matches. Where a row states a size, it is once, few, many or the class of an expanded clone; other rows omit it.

CDR3 protein: CASSPPGGADTQYF; CDR3 DNA: TGTGCCAGCAGCCCCCCCGGGGGCGCAGATACGCAGTATTTT; D gene: .; J gene: TRBJ2-3; clone size: .; V gene: TRBV7-9
CDR3 protein: CASSTPGLAGVNEQFF; CDR3 DNA: TGTGCCAGCAGTACCCCGGGACTAGCGGGAGTAAATGAGCAGTTCTTC; D gene: TRBD2; J gene: TRBJ2-1; clone size: many; V gene: TRBV2
CDR3 protein: CASRPRAHSGNTIYF; CDR3 DNA: TGTGCCAGCAGGCCCAGGGCTCACTCTGGAAACACCATATATTTT; D gene: .; J gene: TRBJ1-3; clone size: .; V gene: TRBV6-5
CDR3 protein: CASSSQGFYEQYF; CDR3 DNA: TGTGCCAGCAGCTCCCAGGGGTTCTACGAGCAGTACTTC; D gene: .; J gene: TRBJ2-7; clone size: many; V gene: TRBV7-8
CDR3 protein: CASSDYATNEKLFF; CDR3 DNA: TGTGCCAGTAGTGATTATGCAACTAATGAAAAACTGTTTTTT; D gene: .; J gene: TRBJ1-4; clone size: .; V gene: TRBV19
CDR3 protein: CASSSRLAWDTYNEQFF; CDR3 DNA: TGTGCCAGCAGTTCACGACTAGCCTGGGACACCTACAATGAGCAGTTCTTC; D gene: .; J gene: TRBJ2-1; clone size: many; V gene: TRBV27
CDR3 protein: CASSDRVAFNTEAFF; CDR3 DNA: TGTGCCAGCAGTGACAGGGTCGCGTTCAACACTGAAGCTTTCTTT; D gene: .; J gene: TRBJ1-1; clone size: .; V gene: TRBV6-1
CDR3 protein: CASRTGGGKNTEAFF; CDR3 DNA: TGTGCCAGCCGGACAGGGGGCGGGAAAAACACTGAAGCTTTCTTT; D gene: TRBD1; J gene: TRBJ1-1; clone size: many; V gene: TRBV28
CDR3 protein: CASSEIGEGNQPQHF; CDR3 DNA: TGTGCCAGTAGTGAAATCGGGGAGGGCAATCAGCCCCAGCATTTT; D gene: .; J gene: TRBJ1-5; clone size: few; V gene: TRBV19
CDR3 protein: CASSSGTASNTGELFF; CDR3 DNA: TGCGCCAGCAGCTCCGGGACAGCTTCGAACACCGGGGAGCTGTTTTTT; D gene: TRBD1; J gene: TRBJ2-2; clone size: many; V gene: TRBV5-1
CDR3 protein: CASHPAGGAASGSNEQFF; CDR3 DNA: TGTGCCAGCCATCCCGCAGGGGGCGCGGCTAGCGGGAGCAATGAGCAGTTCTTC; D gene: TRBD2; J gene: TRBJ2-1; clone size: many; V gene: TRBV11-1
CDR3 protein: CAWSAPGTRRSGNTIYF; CDR3 DNA: TGTGCCTGGAGTGCCCCTGGGACTCGCCGCTCTGGAAACACCATATATTTT; D gene: .; J gene: TRBJ1-3; clone size: many; V gene: TRBV30
CDR3 protein: CASSLGLTGYEQYF; CDR3 DNA: TGTGCCAGCAGCCTGGGACTTACAGGCTACGAGCAGTACTTC; D gene: .; J gene: TRBJ2-7; clone size: many; V gene: TRBV4-2
CDR3 protein: CASSLSPLADTQYF; CDR3 DNA: TGTGCCAGCTCACTCAGTCCCCTCGCAGATACGCAGTATTTT; D gene: .; J gene: TRBJ2-3; clone size: many; V gene: TRBV18
CDR3 protein: CAGGRTASMDEQFF; CDR3 DNA: TGTGCCGGCGGCCGGACCGCCTCGATGGATGAGCAGTTCTTC; D gene: .; J gene: TRBJ2-1; clone size: many; V gene: TRBV6-1
CDR3 protein: CSARSGELLVAANEKLFF; CDR3 DNA: TGCAGTGCGCGTTCCGGGGAGCTCCTCGTCGCGGCTAATGAAAAACTGTTTTTT; D gene: .; J gene: TRBJ1-4; clone size: many; V gene: TRBV20-1
CDR3 protein: CASSSRPGLTYYEQYF; CDR3 DNA: TGTGCCAGCAGCTCTCGGCCGGGACTAACTTACTACGAGCAGTACTTC; D gene: TRBD2; J gene: TRBJ2-7; clone size: .; V gene: TRBV5-4
CDR3 protein: CASSSGSSMNTEAFF; CDR3 DNA: TGTGCCAGTAGTTCAGGCAGTAGTATGAACACTGAAGCTTTCTTT; D gene: .; J gene: TRBJ1-1; clone size: many; V gene: TRBV19
CDR3 protein: CASTGRVHYEQYF; CDR3 DNA: TGTGCCAGCACAGGGCGCGTGCATTACGAGCAGTACTTC; D gene: .; J gene: TRBJ2-7; clone size: .; V gene: TRBV28
CDR3 protein: CSARMGRTFYTEAFF; CDR3 DNA: TGCAGTGCTAGAATGGGGAGGACCTTTTACACTGAAGCTTTCTTT; D gene: .; J gene: TRBJ1-1; clone size: .; V gene: TRBV20-1
CDR3 protein: CSAIRDRDNTGELFF; CDR3 DNA: TGCAGCGCTATCAGAGACCGAGATAACACCGGGGAGCTGTTTTTT; D gene: .; J gene: TRBJ2-2; clone size: many; V gene: TRBV29-1
CDR3 protein: CASSQEGLAGGPETQYF; CDR3 DNA: TGTGCCAGCAGCCAAGAGGGGCTAGCGGGAGGGCCTGAGACCCAGTACTTC; D gene: TRBD2; J gene: TRBJ2-5; clone size: .; V gene: TRBV3-1
CDR3 protein: CAWSTRYAEAFF; CDR3 DNA: TGTGCCTGGAGTACCCGTTACGCTGAAGCTTTCTTT; D gene: .; J gene: TRBJ1-1; clone size: .; V gene: TRBV30
CDR3 protein: CASSLGKGGNEQFF; CDR3 DNA: TGTGCCAGCAGCTTAGGTAAAGGGGGCAATGAGCAGTTCTTC; D gene: .; J gene: TRBJ2-1; clone size: many; V gene: TRBV11-2
CDR3 protein: CASSLSTEAFF; CDR3 DNA: TGTGCCAGCAGTTTAAGCACTGAAGCTTTCTTT; D gene: .; J gene: TRBJ1-1; clone size: many; V gene: TRBV28
CDR3 protein: CASHRDRADTEAFF; CDR3 DNA: TGCGCCAGCCACCGGGACAGGGCGGACACTGAAGCTTTCTTT; D gene: TRBD1; J gene: TRBJ1-1; clone size: many; V gene: TRBV5-1
CDR3 protein: CASSLDLTSGRGYEQFF; CDR3 DNA: TGTGCCAGCAGCTTAGATTTAACTAGCGGGAGAGGATATGAGCAGTTCTTC; D gene: TRBD2; J gene: TRBJ2-1; clone size: few; V gene: TRBV11-2
CDR3 protein: CASSLGTTTYEQYF; CDR3 DNA: TGTGCCAGCAGCCTCGGGACAACAACCTACGAGCAGTACTTC; D gene: .; J gene: TRBJ2-7; clone size: many; V gene: TRBV7-9
CDR3 protein: CASSQIAGGPAEQFF; CDR3 DNA: TGTGCCAGCAGCCAAATAGCGGGAGGGCCGGCAGAGCAGTTCTTC; D gene: TRBD2; J gene: TRBJ2-1; clone size: many; V gene: TRBV3-1
CDR3 protein: CASSQEEEIQTQYF; CDR3 DNA: TGTGCCAGCAGCCAAGAAGAGGAAATTCAGACCCAGTACTTC; D gene: .; J gene: TRBJ2-5; clone size: many; V gene: TRBV3-1
CDR3 protein: CSASLRGLNTEAFF; CDR3 DNA: TGCAGTGCTAGTCTTAGGGGGTTGAACACTGAAGCTTTCTTT; D gene: .; J gene: TRBJ1-1; clone size: many; V gene: TRBV20-1
CDR3 protein: CASSPRRALAGQGETQYF; CDR3 DNA: TGTGCCAGCAGCCCCCGCCGGGCTCTAGCGGGTCAGGGAGAGACCCAGTACTTC; D gene: TRBD2; J gene: TRBJ2-5; clone size: many; V gene: TRBV7-6
CDR3 protein: CAQMRENTGELFF; CDR3 DNA: TGTGCCCAAATGAGGGAGAACACCGGGGAGCTGTTTTTT; D gene: .; J gene: TRBJ2-2; clone size: many; V gene: TRBV30
CDR3 protein: CASGSSGVAYNEQFF; CDR3 DNA: TGCGCCAGCGGATCTAGCGGTGTGGCCTACAATGAGCAGTTCTTC; D gene: TRBD2; J gene: TRBJ2-1; clone size: many; V gene: TRBV5-1
CDR3 protein: CASSLVGGGYNEQFF; CDR3 DNA: TGTGCCAGCAGCTTAGTAGGGGGAGGCTACAATGAGCAGTTCTTC; D gene: .; J gene: TRBJ2-1; clone size: many; V gene: TRBV7-8
CDR3 protein: CASSRDSSGNTIYF; CDR3 DNA: TGTGCCAGCAGCAGGGACAGCTCTGGAAACACCATATATTTT; D gene: TRBD1; J gene: TRBJ1-3; clone size: many; V gene: TRBV2
CDR3 protein: CASSFRQLSTNEKLFF; CDR3 DNA: TGTGCCAGCAGCTTCAGACAGCTCTCTACTAATGAAAAACTGTTTTTT; D gene: .; J gene: TRBJ1-4; clone size: many; V gene: TRBV11-2
CDR3 protein: CASSLKGTNTGELFF; CDR3 DNA: TGTGCCAGCAGCTTAAAAGGGACTAACACCGGGGAGCTGTTTTTT; D gene: .; J gene: TRBJ2-2; clone size: .; V gene: TRBV5-6
CDR3 protein: CASRQGVLETQYF; CDR3 DNA: TGTGCCAGCAGACAGGGGGTATTGGAGACCCAGTACTTC; D gene: TRBD1; J gene: TRBJ2-5; clone size: many; V gene: TRBV2
CDR3 protein: CASSTQSAYGYTF; CDR3 DNA: TGTGCCAGCAGTACCCAGTCAGCCTATGGCTACACCTTC; D gene: .; J gene: TRBJ1-2; clone size: many; V gene: TRBV28
CDR3 protein: CASSLVPGSGTEAFF; CDR3 DNA: TGCGCCAGCAGCTTGGTCCCAGGGTCAGGGACTGAAGCTTTCTTT; D gene: .; J gene: TRBJ1-1; clone size: many; V gene: TRBV5-1
CDR3 protein: CASSIRGRTKNTGELFF; CDR3 DNA: TGTGCCAGTAGTATAAGGGGCAGGACTAAGAACACCGGGGAGCTGTTTTTT; D gene: .; J gene: TRBJ2-2; clone size: many; V gene: TRBV19
CDR3 protein: CASKAEPATNEKLFF; CDR3 DNA: TGTGCCAGCAAGGCGGAACCAGCAACTAATGAAAAACTGTTTTTT; D gene: .; J gene: TRBJ1-4; clone size: many; V gene: TRBV2
CDR3 protein: CASSYRWTGELFF; CDR3 DNA: TGCGCCAGCAGCTATAGGTGGACCGGGGAGCTGTTTTTT; D gene: .; J gene: TRBJ2-2; clone size: many; V gene: TRBV5-1
CDR3 protein: CASNREGGEPQHF; CDR3 DNA: TGTGCCAGCAACAGGGAAGGGGGGGAGCCCCAGCATTTT; D gene: .; J gene: TRBJ1-5; clone size: many; V gene: TRBV9
CDR3 protein: CASSFSKRQGPFYEQYF; CDR3 DNA: TGTGCCAGCAGCTTCTCAAAACGACAGGGGCCATTCTACGAGCAGTACTTC; D gene: TRBD1; J gene: TRBJ2-7; clone size: once; V gene: TRBV7-9
CDR3 protein: CASSNRGTGELFF; CDR3 DNA: TGTGCCAGCAGCAACCGGGGAACCGGGGAGCTGTTTTTT; D gene: .; J gene: TRBJ2-2; clone size: many; V gene: TRBV3-1
CDR3 protein: CSAGASGPNEQFF; CDR3 DNA: TGCAGTGCTGGGGCTAGCGGACCCAATGAGCAGTTCTTC; D gene: TRBD2; J gene: TRBJ2-1; clone size: many; V gene: TRBV20-1
CDR3 protein: CASRRAGALYNEQFF; CDR3 DNA: TGCGCCAGCAGGAGAGCGGGAGCCCTATACAATGAGCAGTTCTTC; D gene: TRBD2; J gene: TRBJ2-1; clone size: many; V gene: TRBV5-1
CDR3 protein: CASSHYPPGTEFNEQYF; CDR3 DNA: TGTGCCAGCTCCCACTACCCACCTGGGACGGAGTTCAACGAGCAGTACTTC; D gene: .; J gene: TRBJ2-7; clone size: many; V gene: TRBV18
CDR3 protein: CASSQDFRTEAFF; CDR3 DNA: TGTGCCAGCAGCCAAGATTTCAGGACCGAAGCTTTCTTT; D gene: .; J gene: TRBJ1-1; clone size: many; V gene: TRBV4-2
CDR3 protein: CASSPFGGEYTEAFF; CDR3 DNA: TGTGCCAGCTCACCTTTCGGGGGTGAATATACTGAAGCTTTCTTT; D gene: .; J gene: TRBJ1-1; clone size: many; V gene: TRBV18
CDR3 protein: CASSFWGPYEQYF; CDR3 DNA: TGTGCCAGCAGTTTTTGGGGTCCCTACGAGCAGTACTTC; D gene: .; J gene: TRBJ2-7; clone size: many; V gene: TRBV27